A single sample gave rise to the 26 T cell receptor beta chains below, sequenced in a study of identical twins. Using its own MiXCR run on the 5' RACE reads, TCRdb lists one record per CDR3 protein. The sample lists about 890,000 distinct CDR3 sequences, roughly 12% occurring once. These data are also associated with another study on yellow fever vaccine responses in identical twins.

What was sequenced was PBMCs. The receptors derive from a woman between 18 and 30 years old in good health.

This clonotype was detected a few times. This sequence joins TRBV6-5 and TRBJ1-2; 11 bases are shared with TRBD1. This CDR3 is built from 16 residues. The junction had 3 bases not matched to a gene; V was cut back by 0 bases and J by 3 bases. Germline lookup yields CDR1 MNHEY and CDR2 SVGAGI. In DNA form, the CDR3 reads TGTGCCAGCAGTTACTCGCCGGGACAGGGGGACTATGGCTACACCTTC. Its protein is CASSYSPGQGDYGYTF.

This clonotype has a single count. The J gene is TRBJ2-1, the V gene TRBV27; D is possibly TRBD1 (5 bases). The CDR3 is 15 residues long. Germline V gene data show CDR1 as MNHEY and CDR2 as SMNVEV (reference sequence). V was clipped by 2 bases and J by 5 bases, with 13 bases between them. DNA for the CDR3: TGTGCCAGCAGTTTACGGCTAGTAGGGGACAATGAGCAGTTCTTC. This gives the protein CASSLRLVGDNEQFF.

This clonotype was seen just once. The chain combines TRBV7-9 with TRBJ2-1, with TRBD1 matching 8 bases. With 2 bases clipped from V and 7 bases from J, the junction kept 10 bases outside the gene matches. Germline V gives CDR1 SEHNR, CDR2 FQNEAQ (reference sequence). The CDR3 runs to 16 residues. CDR3 bases: TGTGCCAGCAGCTTACTTGGGACAGGAAAGGGTAATGAGCAGTTCTTC. The encoded protein is CASSLLGTGKGNEQFF.

The J gene is TRBJ2-7, the V gene TRBV29-1; the D call may be TRBD1 or TRBD2 (5 bases each). The germline gives CDR1 SQVTM, CDR2 ANQGSEA. The CDR3 is 14 amino acids. V was pared by 7 bases and J by 4 bases, with 20 bases between. The CDR3 protein is CSAVDQGGGYEQYF. In DNA form, the CDR3 reads TGCAGCGCCGTGGACCAGGGTGGGGGTTACGAGCAGTACTTC.

V and J are TRBV13 and TRBJ2-1; perhaps TRBD2 as D (6 bases). V dropped 4 bases and J dropped 10 bases, with 11 bases sitting between them. CDR1 PRHDT and CDR2 FYEKMQ come from the germline V gene (reference sequence). The CDR3 sequence is 12 residues long. The CDR3: CASSSTSLEQFF. The CDR3 DNA is TGTGCCAGCAGCTCGACTAGTCTCGAGCAGTTCTTC.

This clonotype was found a few times. The CDR3 sequence is CASTQGTSGGDEQFF. CDR3 in DNA: TGTGCCAGCACCCAAGGGACTAGCGGGGGCGATGAGCAGTTCTTC. V usage is TRBV7-2 and J usage is TRBJ2-1; 14 positions agree with TRBD2. CDR1 SGHTA and CDR2 FQGNSA come from the germline V gene. This CDR3 has 15 amino acids. V lost 7 bases, J lost 8 bases, and 7 bases stayed unmatched.

In this sample, this clonotype turned up many times. The rearrangement links TRBV6-5 to TRBJ1-1; D may be TRBD1 (6 bases). Germline V CDR1 and CDR2: MNHEY, SVGAGI. The CDR3 extends over 15 amino acids. Trimming took 2 bases from V and 4 from J, leaving 14 bases between them. The CDR3 loop is CASSYIEGVGTEAFF. In DNA form, the CDR3 reads TGTGCCAGCAGTTACATTGAGGGGGTGGGCACTGAAGCTTTCTTT.

This clonotype was seen more than once but under ten times. The chain recombines TRBV9 with TRBJ2-1; TRBD1 matches at 9 bases. In germline, CDR1 is SGDLS, CDR2 YYNGEE. Unmatched junction bases numbered 10, after V lost 3 bases and J lost 15 bases. CDR3 size: 13 residues. The chain's CDR3 is CASSEDRGHLLFF. Written as DNA, the CDR3 is TGTGCCAGCAGCGAGGACAGGGGCCACCTGTTGTTCTTC.

This clonotype was observed a few times. The gene calls are TRBV20-1 and TRBJ2-3; perhaps TRBD2 as D (6 bases). Trimming shortened V by 8 bases and J by 8 bases, and 26 bases separated the two germline ends. The CDR3 is 15 amino acids. Germline CDR1 is DFQATT and CDR2 is SNEGSKA (reference sequence). CDR3 residues: CSPSEPTTAGGTQYF. CDR3 bases: TGCAGTCCCAGCGAACCGACTACGGCCGGGGGTACGCAGTATTTT.

In its sample, this clonotype was seen many times. V usage is TRBV27 and J usage is TRBJ2-7; unclear D gene. The germline CDR1 and CDR2 sequences are MNHEY and SMNVEV (reference sequence). This CDR3 has 15 amino acids. Trimming pared 1 base from V and 3 bases from J, leaving 13 bases between. The CDR3 region has the DNA TGTGCCAGCAGTTTATATGGGTGGTCCAGCTACGAGCAGTACTTC. This encodes CASSLYGWSSYEQYF.

This rearrangement joins TRBV28 to TRBJ2-3, with a possible D match to TRBD2 (5 bases). This CDR3 has 16 residues. Trimming removed 5 bases from V and 0 bases from J, with 15 bases in between. Germline-derived CDR1 and CDR2 are MDHEN and SYDVKM. CDR3 region: CASSRSILVSTDTQYF. The CDR3 DNA sequence: TGTGCCAGCAGTCGGAGTATACTAGTTAGCACAGATACGCAGTATTTT.

The chain uses TRBV18 and TRBJ1-2; D is unclear. V was cut by 2 bases and J by 0 bases, with 19 bases left in between. The CDR3 is made up of 18 amino acids. CDR1 is KGHSH and CDR2 is LQKENI in the germline V gene. Here the CDR3 reads CASSPGLYGGVANYGYTF. CDR3 nucleotides: TGTGCCAGCTCACCAGGACTTTACGGCGGGGTAGCTAACTATGGCTACACCTTC.

V usage is TRBV20-1 and J usage is TRBJ2-1, with a weak D call TRBD2 (6 bases). Trimming shortened V by 3 bases and J by 0 bases, and 12 bases separated the two germline ends. The CDR3 consists of 15 residues. Germline loops: CDR1 DFQATT, CDR2 SNEGSKA (reference sequence). The chain's CDR3 is CSARISGPSYNEQFF. Written as DNA, the CDR3 is TGCAGTGCTAGGATTAGCGGTCCCTCCTACAATGAGCAGTTCTTC.

This clonotype was counted ten times or more. The chain has TRBV28 and TRBJ2-7; 7 bases match TRBD2. This CDR3 has 11 residues. Germline trimming cut 7 bases from V and 6 bases from J; bases unmatched to any gene: 3. Germline CDR1 MDHEN, CDR2 SYDVKM. The CDR3 region has the DNA TGTGCCAGCACTAGCGGTGGCGAGCAGTACTTC. Its protein is CASTSGGEQYF.

This chain joins TRBV28 and TRBJ2-1; 9 bases are shared with TRBD2. The CDR3 is made up of 19 amino acids. Germline-derived CDR1 and CDR2 are MDHEN and SYDVKM. V gave up 0 bases and J gave up 1 base; unmatched junction bases: 10. The CDR3 is CASSLWGASGTASYNEQFF. The CDR3 DNA reads TGTGCCAGCAGTTTATGGGGTGCTAGCGGGACCGCTTCCTACAATGAGCAGTTCTTC.

This clonotype occurred a few times. This chain connects TRBV20-1 to TRBJ1-2; TRBD1 agrees at 11 bases. The J segment lost 7 bases and the V segment lost 1 base, leaving 2 bases of the junction unmatched. The CDR3 has 13 amino acids. Germline assignment: CDR1 DFQATT and CDR2 SNEGSKA (reference sequence). The CDR3 loop is CSARGTGGGGYTF. In nucleotides, the CDR3 is TGCAGTGCTAGAGGGACAGGGGGCGGTGGCTACACCTTC.

The table lists this clonotype with a few counts. The V gene is TRBV6-5, the J gene TRBJ2-1; 8 positions match TRBD2. V lost 5 bases and J lost 4; bases outside the gene matches: 7. Germline values: CDR1 MNHEY, CDR2 SVGAGI. The length of the CDR3 is 15 residues. CDR3 in DNA: TGTGCCAGCAGTACTAGCGGAGCGCGTTACAATGAGCAGTTCTTC. Encoded protein: CASSTSGARYNEQFF.

This clonotype appeared a few times. The gene calls are TRBV6-1 and TRBJ1-5; a possible D gene is TRBD1 (5 bases). In germline, CDR1 is MNHNS, CDR2 SASEGT. The CDR3 runs to 15 residues. With 9 bases removed from V and 2 bases from J, the gap between germline ends came to 17 bases. Written as DNA, the CDR3 is TGTGCCAGTCAGGGAAATGGTTGGGGCAATCAGCCCCAGCATTTT. It encodes CASQGNGWGNQPQHF.

This clonotype appeared many times. The gene calls are TRBV7-9 and TRBJ1-1; TRBD1 might be the D (5 bases). The CDR3 totals 14 residues. V was clipped by 1 base and J by 5 bases, with 11 bases between them. Germline V gene sequence: CDR1 SEHNR, CDR2 FQNEAQ (reference sequence). The CDR3 sequence: CASSLVGAGTEAFF. DNA of the CDR3: TGTGCCAGCAGCTTAGTTGGGGCAGGGACTGAAGCTTTCTTT.

This rearrangement joins TRBV20-1 to TRBJ2-7; TRBD1 or TRBD2 may be the D gene (5 bases each). Deletions cut 1 base from V and 3 bases from J, with 10 bases between. CDR3 size: 13 residues. The germline V gene has CDR1 DFQATT and CDR2 SNEGSKA (reference sequence). CDR3 protein: CSARAVGGYEQYF. The DNA for the CDR3 is TGCAGTGCTAGAGCCGTTGGGGGCTACGAGCAGTACTTC.

Only a few counts were recorded for this clonotype. V and J are TRBV11-1 and TRBJ2-6; 9 positions agree with TRBD1. CDR1 is SGHAT and CDR2 is FQDESV in the germline V gene (reference sequence). V lost 5 bases, J lost 0 bases, and 8 bases stayed unmatched. CDR3 size: 18 residues. The CDR3 region is CASSPTGGAFSGANVLTF. The CDR3 DNA follows: TGTGCCAGCAGCCCGACAGGGGGGGCCTTCTCTGGGGCCAACGTCCTGACTTTC.

This clonotype was counted a few times. The rearrangement joins TRBV6-5 to TRBJ1-2, with D unresolved. CDR1 is MNHEY, CDR2 SVGAGI, per germline. This CDR3 has 17 amino acids. V was clipped by 0 bases and J by 4 bases, with 18 bases between them. CDR3 residues: CASSYSGRRAPFYGYTF. The CDR3, as DNA: TGTGCCAGCAGTTACTCTGGGCGCCGCGCTCCGTTCTATGGCTACACCTTC.

This chain joins TRBV14 and TRBJ2-1, with 16 bases fitting TRBD2. Germline loops: CDR1 SGHDN, CDR2 FVKESK. The length of the CDR3 is 15 residues. The ends lost 3 bases at V and 9 bases at J; junction bases unmatched: 2. CDR3 sequence reads: CASSQGLAGGPEQFF. The CDR3 DNA is TGTGCCAGCAGCCAGGGACTAGCGGGAGGGCCTGAGCAGTTCTTC.

This clonotype came up a few times. The chain combines TRBV2 with TRBJ2-3; TRBD1 might be the D (6 bases). Trimming removed 5 bases at V and 0 bases at J, with 21 bases between. The CDR3 covers 18 residues. Germline assignment: CDR1 SNHLY and CDR2 FYNNEI. DNA of the CDR3: TGTGCCAGCAGTTCCGATCCAGGGGCCATTTCTAGCACAGATACGCAGTATTTT. Protein: CASSSDPGAISSTDTQYF.

The chain carries TRBV24-1 and TRBJ2-7, with D possibly matching TRBD1 (5 bases). The CDR3 sequence is 15 residues long. CDR1 and CDR2 from the germline V gene are KGHDR and SFDVKD. V lost 0 bases, J lost 3 bases, and 11 bases lay in between. Here the CDR3 DNA reads TGTGCCACCAGTGATTTGCCGCACAGGTTCTACGAGCAGTACTTC. Protein sequence: CATSDLPHRFYEQYF.

The rearrangement joins TRBV12-3 or TRBV12-4 to TRBJ2-6, with D maybe TRBD2 (5 bases). The CDR3 is made up of 15 amino acids. V was cut by 3 bases and J by 4 bases, with 10 bases left in between. In DNA form, the CDR3 reads TGTGCCAGCAGTTTCCGAGGGTTCGGGGCCAACGTCCTGACTTTC. As protein: CASSFRGFGANVLTF.